This T cell receptor (beta chain) was identified in a study of CD8+ T cells in alopecia areata. Points from the study as a whole: Although TCR sharing was seen in mice, sharing across patients was less clear, possibly for HLA-related reasons. Among the top 100, expanded CD8+ clones, as well as scalp clonality, were significantly decreased by tofacitinib. Scalp sequencing captures resident alphabeta T cells of normal skin too.

Treatment given: oral pan-JAK inhibitor, 5-10 mg twice daily. Collected material from alopecia areata patients comprised lesional scalp punch biopsies and peripheral blood. Sequencing relied on a cDNA template that was reverse transcribed from extracted RNA. Produced via immunoSEQ multiplex PCR; TCRdb's table is partial and in-frame only. The table includes hundreds of thousands of clones, 60% detected once. In regard to this clone: Its antigen is not identified.

Per germline, CDR1 SGHRS and CDR2 YFSETQ. The CDR3 covers 14 residues. The V end was cut by 7 bases, the J end by 0 bases, with 10 bases between. The source is a human donor with alopecia areata. The J gene is TRBJ2-2, the V gene TRBV5-1; no reliable D call. The sequencing used CD4+ T cells sorted from blood, collected at roughly week 52, from a patient treated with tofacitinib. CDR3 DNA sequence: TGCGCCAGCGGGCCGGCGCCGAACACCGGGGAGCTGTTTTTT. It encodes CASGPAPNTGELFF.